This entry concerns a single T cell receptor (beta chain). Trimming took 3 bases from V and 3 from J; bases not matched to a gene: 10. The germline V gene has CDR1 SGHNT and CDR2 YENEEA. The CDR3 sequence is 17 residues long. This specimen comes from a study of blood T cell repertoires in COVID-19. Original processing methods: Amplification from reference gene primers served as the basis for estimated nucleated cell counts. The repertoire was sequenced with immunoSEQ multiplex PCR; TCRdb's copy has only in-frame clones and lacks some. D and trimming were read from the DNA, whereas the V and J calls and clone size are those reported in that table. The repertoire holds a few hundred thousand clones, with more than 75% as singletons.

This TCR was recovered from a man at least 80 years old with acute or convalescent COVID-19. The sequencing input was peripheral blood. This sequence joins TRBV11-3 and TRBJ2-3, with TRBD1 identical over 9 bases. This CDR3 is CASSLGGTGGLTDTQYF. CDR3 bases: TGTGCCAGCAGCTTGGGAGGAACAGGGGGCTTGACAGATACGCAGTATTTT.